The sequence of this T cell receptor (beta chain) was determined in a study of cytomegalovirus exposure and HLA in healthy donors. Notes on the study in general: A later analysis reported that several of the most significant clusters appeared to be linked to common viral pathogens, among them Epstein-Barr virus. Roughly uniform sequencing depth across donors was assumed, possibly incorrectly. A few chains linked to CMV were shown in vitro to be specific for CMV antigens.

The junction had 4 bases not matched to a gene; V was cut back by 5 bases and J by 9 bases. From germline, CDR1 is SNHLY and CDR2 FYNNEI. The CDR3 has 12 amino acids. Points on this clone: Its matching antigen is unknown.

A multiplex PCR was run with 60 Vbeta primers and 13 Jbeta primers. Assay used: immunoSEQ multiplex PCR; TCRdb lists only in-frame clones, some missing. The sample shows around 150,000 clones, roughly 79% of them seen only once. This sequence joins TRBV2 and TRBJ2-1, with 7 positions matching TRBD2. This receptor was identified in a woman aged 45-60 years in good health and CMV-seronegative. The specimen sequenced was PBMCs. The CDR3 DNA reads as TGTGCCAGCAGTCGTAGCGGGTTTGAGCAGTTCTTC. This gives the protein CASSRSGFEQFF.